Below are 23 T cell receptor beta chains sequenced from a single sample in a study of T cell repertoires in aging, cancer and after chemotherapy. Peripheral blood genomic DNA, not sorted cells or RNA, was the template. Multiplex touch-down PCR with TRB-A/B primers amplified rearranged V-D-J TRB sequences. MiXCR was run by TCRdb on the multiplex PCR reads, yielding one entry per CDR3 protein. The repertoire holds fewer than 20,000 distinct CDR3 sequences, with around half as singletons. Sequenced: blood. These receptors were taken from a human donor in good health.

The chain combines TRBV6-4 with TRBJ2-1; TRBD2 matches 10 bases. CDR3 length: 17 residues. V dropped 4 bases and J dropped 7; count of bases not matched to a gene: 13. CDR1 and CDR2 (germline): MRHNA, SNTAGT. This CDR3 reads CASSASGVAGGWNEQFF. Here the CDR3 DNA reads TGTGCCAGCAGTGCAAGTGGGGTAGCGGGAGGTTGGAATGAGCAGTTCTTC.

The chain combines TRBV6-1 with TRBJ2-6, with D hard to call. Germline lookup yields CDR1 MNHNS and CDR2 SASEGT. Between the trimmed V and J ends, which lost 6 bases and 0 bases, there was a span of 12 bases. The CDR3 is 16 residues long. In DNA, the CDR3 is TGTGCCAGCAGCCTGGACCAAACCTCTGGGGCCAACGTCCTGACTTTC. Protein sequence: CASSLDQTSGANVLTF.

This clonotype came up once. The genes are TRBV10-3 and TRBJ1-2; D gene uncertain. V lost 0 bases and J 8 bases, leaving 4 bases between the germline ends. Germline assignment: CDR1 ENHRY and CDR2 SYGVKD. The CDR3 spans 11 residues. CDR3 DNA sequence: TGTGCCATCAGTGAGTCGAGGGGCTACACCTTC. Its protein product is CAISESRGYTF.

The chain couples TRBV6-2 or TRBV6-3 to TRBJ2-6; 9 nucleotides align to TRBD2. The CDR3 totals 15 residues. Per germline, CDR1 MNHEY and CDR2 SVGEGT. V was pared by 6 bases and J by 4 bases, with 4 bases of the junction left unmatched. CDR3 loop: CASRPGLAGANVLTF. Here the CDR3 DNA reads TGTGCCAGCAGGCCCGGACTAGCGGGGGCCAACGTCCTGACTTTC.

By share of the sample, this clonotype is medium-sized. This sequence joins TRBV29-1 and TRBJ2-5, with a tentative D call TRBD1 (6 bases). This CDR3 region has 14 residues. V was trimmed by 1 base and J by 1 base, leaving 10 bases between them. Per the germline V gene, CDR1 is SQVTM and CDR2 is ANQGSEA. CDR3: CSVEGAGVQETQYF. The CDR3 DNA reads TGCAGCGTTGAAGGGGCAGGGGTCCAAGAGACCCAGTACTTC. Full variable domain (remainder filled in from reference TRBV29-1 and TRBJ2-5): SAVISQKPSRDICQRGTSLTIQCQVDSQVTMMFWYRQQPGQSLTLIATANQGSEATYESGFVIDKFPISRPNLTFSTLTVSNMSPEDSSIYLCSVEGAGVQETQYFGPGTRLLVL.

Worth noting for this clonotype: This may come from a read error, since a much larger clone is one base off. The CDR3 carries no conserved terminal phenylalanine or tryptophan, so it likely arises from a read error. The chain uses TRBV5-3 and TRBJ2-7; 7 bases agree with TRBD1. TRBV5-3 is labeled an ORF, and its function is uncertain. The CDR3 is made up of 13 amino acids. CDR3 coding DNA: TGTGCCAGCAGCTTAGGACAGGTTCAGGAGCAGTACATC. Protein sequence: CASSLGQVQEQYI.

The chain employs TRBV29-1 and TRBJ1-2; 7 nucleotides match TRBD1. The V segment lost 7 bases and the J segment 2 bases; nucleotides outside the gene matches: 4. The CDR3 length is 12 residues. The V gene's germline CDR1 is SQVTM and CDR2 ANQGSEA. CDR3 nucleotides: TGCAGCGGGGGACAGAAGAACTATGGCTACACCTTC. The encoded protein is CSGGQKNYGYTF.

The chain couples TRBV19 to TRBJ1-4; D not certain. V was cut by 4 bases and J by 8 bases, with 11 bases left in between. Germline CDR1 reads LNHDA; CDR2 reads SQIVND (reference sequence). This CDR3 has 13 amino acids. The CDR3 is CASSSWTGEKLFF. DNA of the CDR3: TGTGCCAGTAGTAGTTGGACGGGGGAAAAACTGTTTTTT.

This clonotype was counted only a few times. The chain joins TRBV13 to TRBJ2-2, with D possibly being TRBD1 (6 bases). The germline V gene encodes CDR1 PRHDT and CDR2 FYEKMQ (reference sequence). V was cut by 5 bases and J by 4 bases, with 11 bases left in between. CDR3 length: 14 residues. This CDR3 reads CASSLNRATGELFF. In nucleotides, the CDR3 is TGTGCCAGCAGCCTAAACAGGGCCACCGGGGAGCTGTTTTTT. Based on the CDR3 plus reference TRBV13 and TRBJ2-2, the full variable domain is AAGVIQSPRHLIKEKRETATLKCYPIPRHDTVYWYQQGPGQDPQFLISFYEKMQSDKGSIPDRFSAQQFSDYHSELNMSSLELGDSALYFCASSLNRATGELFFGEGSRLTVL.

The chain links TRBV29-1 to TRBJ2-2; D is uncertain. CDR3 length: 12 residues. V was pared by 3 bases and J by 1 base, with 3 bases between. Germline lookup yields CDR1 SQVTM and CDR2 ANQGSEA. CDR3: CSVEQNTGELFF. The CDR3 bases are TGCAGCGTTGAGCAGAACACCGGGGAGCTGTTTTTT.

J is TRBJ2-7 and V is TRBV12-3 or TRBV12-4; maybe TRBD1 (6 bases). CDR3 length: 12 amino acids. V lost 8 bases and J 3 bases, leaving 11 bases between the germline ends. The chain's CDR3 is CASGTPYYEQYF. In nucleotides, the CDR3 is TGTGCCAGCGGGACACCTTACTACGAGCAGTACTTC.

The chain carries TRBV12-3 or TRBV12-4 and TRBJ2-1; D not certain. The CDR3 is 15 amino acids. V lost 4 bases and J 2 bases, leaving 12 bases between the germline ends. CDR3 amino acids: CASSSFRSAYNEQFF. The CDR3 DNA follows: TGTGCCAGCAGTTCTTTCCGATCCGCCTACAATGAGCAGTTCTTC.

The chain uses TRBV6-5 and TRBJ2-7; 10 nucleotides agree with TRBD2. The J segment lost 3 bases and the V segment lost 4 bases, leaving 6 bases of the junction unmatched. There are 15 residues in the CDR3. CDR1 is MNHEY, CDR2 SVGAGI, per germline. In DNA, the CDR3 is TGTGCCAGCAGTTTTACTAGCGGGGCCTACTACGAGCAGTACTTC. Protein: CASSFTSGAYYEQYF.

In its sample, this clonotype was seen a few times. The genes are TRBV30 and TRBJ2-1; TRBD2 matches at 12 bases. The V gene's germline CDR1 is GTSNPN and CDR2 SVGIG (reference sequence). This CDR3 contains 12 residues. V trimming: 4 bases; J trimming: 12 bases; junction bases outside the gene matches: 4. The CDR3 loop reads CAWTTSGSGQFF. The CDR3, as DNA: TGTGCCTGGACGACTAGCGGGAGCGGGCAGTTCTTC.

The rearrangement joins TRBV15 to TRBJ2-3; D remains unclear. The CDR3 loop spans 12 amino acids. Germline CDR1 LNHNV, CDR2 YYDKDF (reference sequence). With 4 bases removed from V and 5 bases from J, the gap between germline ends came to 7 bases. The CDR3 DNA follows: TGTGCCACCAGCAACGAGTTAGATACGCAGTATTTT. Its protein is CATSNELDTQYF.

V gene TRBV10-3 combines with J gene TRBJ1-6; 9 bases are a match to TRBD1. The CDR3 consists of 13 residues. Losses at the gene ends were 11 bases for V and 5 bases for J; bases not matched to a gene: 4. Germline V CDR1 and CDR2: ENHRY, SYGVKD. CDR3 nucleotides: TGTGCCGCCCGGACAGGGGATAATTCACCCCTCCACTTT. This encodes CAARTGDNSPLHF.

This clonotype was observed a handful of times. The chain employs TRBV19 and TRBJ2-6; TRBD1 is a possible D gene (5 bases). V was cut by 3 bases and J by 0 bases, with 15 bases left in between. The length of the CDR3 is 18 residues. Germline V gene lookup returns CDR1 LNHDA and CDR2 SQIVND (reference sequence). CDR3 residues: CASSIVSRAYSGANVLTF. Here the CDR3 DNA reads TGTGCCAGTAGTATCGTCAGCAGGGCCTACTCTGGGGCCAACGTCCTGACTTTC.

This clonotype has only a few counts. The V call is TRBV18, the J call TRBJ2-2, with D tentatively TRBD2 (5 bases). Trimming took off 3 bases at V and 2 bases at J, with 10 bases between the two ends. Germline CDR1 is KGHSH and CDR2 is LQKENI. The CDR3 loop spans 15 amino acids. In DNA, the CDR3 is TGTGCCAGCTCACCCCGCAGCGGTAACACCGGGGAGCTGTTTTTT. This sequence encodes CASSPRSGNTGELFF.

The chain uses TRBV5-6 and TRBJ2-7; D is undetermined. Per the germline V gene, CDR1 is SGHDT and CDR2 is YYEEEE. The CDR3 is made up of 14 amino acids. V lost 1 base and J 2 bases, leaving 10 bases between the germline ends. Written as DNA, the CDR3 is TGTGCCAGCAGCTTGCGTATTACTCCCTACGAGCAGTACTTC. Protein: CASSLRITPYEQYF.

This chain joins TRBV30 and TRBJ2-1; TRBD1 matches at 8 bases. The germline V gene encodes CDR1 GTSNPN and CDR2 SVGIG (reference sequence). Trimming took 1 base from V and 2 from J; bases not matched to a gene: 7. This CDR3 contains 16 residues. Written as DNA, the CDR3 is TGTGCCTGGAGTGGGGCAGGACAGGGAACCTACAATGAGCAGTTCTTC. Translated, it gives CAWSGAGQGTYNEQFF. Together with reference TRBV30 and TRBJ2-1, the CDR3 gives the full variable domain: SQTIHQWPATLVQPVGSPLSLECTVEGTSNPNLYWYRQAAGRGLQLLFYSVGIGQISSEVPQNLSASRPQDRQFILSSKKLLLSDSGFYLCAWSGAGQGTYNEQFFGPGTRLTVL.

The chain is built from TRBV19 and TRBJ2-7; no clear D. The CDR3 has 14 residues. V was trimmed by 11 bases and J by 5 bases, leaving 22 bases between them. Germline CDR1 is LNHDA and CDR2 is SQIVND (reference sequence). DNA of the CDR3: TGTGCCTCACCCTCTCCATCCGGGCCTAACGAGCAGTACTTC. Residues: CASPSPSGPNEQYF.

The V call is TRBV6-1, the J call TRBJ1-5; D is unclear. Trimming removed 0 bases from V and 4 bases from J, with 7 bases in between. CDR1 MNHNS and CDR2 SASEGT come from the germline V gene. The CDR3 loop spans 14 amino acids. CDR3 in DNA: TGTGCCAGCAGTGAAGCCCTAAGAAATCAGCCCCAGCATTTT. It is translated as CASSEALRNQPQHF.

By share, this clonotype counts as medium-sized. The chain links TRBV29-1 to TRBJ2-7, with D uncertain. This CDR3 is 12 amino acids long. The ends were cut back, 4 bases at V and 2 bases at J, with 9 bases in the middle. Germline CDR1 and CDR2: SQVTM and ANQGSEA. The CDR3 sequence: CSVAETAYEQYF. The DNA of the CDR3 is TGCAGCGTTGCCGAGACGGCCTACGAGCAGTACTTC.